Listed here is a single T cell receptor (beta chain). The antigen is unknown. This sample was taken from a study of CD8+ T cells in alopecia areata. In the study overall: The study gave tofacitinib for 6 to 18 months, then 6 months off drug.

The germline V and J ends were trimmed by 4 bases and 4 bases, with 14 bases remaining between them. From germline, CDR1 is MNHEY and CDR2 SVGAGI. The CDR3 is made up of 15 amino acids. Investigators isolated RNA and reverse transcribed it into cDNA to act as the sequencing template. This table comes from immunoSEQ multiplex PCR, and its TCRdb copy is limited to in-frame clones, with some not included. The table has about 70,000 clones, approximately 43% seen once; the top ten hold approximately 18%. Study outcomes and limitations: Patients shared TCRs less clearly than mice did, possibly for HLA-related reasons. In lesional scalp, particularly from alopecia totalis/universalis, clonality was higher than in normal scalp.

Sequenced material: CD8+ T cells sorted from blood, taken at week 0. The TCR was taken from a human donor with alopecia areata. The genes are TRBV6-5 and TRBJ1-5, with TRBD1 as a possible D gene (5 bases). The CDR3 is CASSWAAGSNQPQHF. CDR3 nucleotide sequence: TGTGCCAGCAGTTGGGCGGCAGGGTCAAATCAGCCCCAGCATTTT.